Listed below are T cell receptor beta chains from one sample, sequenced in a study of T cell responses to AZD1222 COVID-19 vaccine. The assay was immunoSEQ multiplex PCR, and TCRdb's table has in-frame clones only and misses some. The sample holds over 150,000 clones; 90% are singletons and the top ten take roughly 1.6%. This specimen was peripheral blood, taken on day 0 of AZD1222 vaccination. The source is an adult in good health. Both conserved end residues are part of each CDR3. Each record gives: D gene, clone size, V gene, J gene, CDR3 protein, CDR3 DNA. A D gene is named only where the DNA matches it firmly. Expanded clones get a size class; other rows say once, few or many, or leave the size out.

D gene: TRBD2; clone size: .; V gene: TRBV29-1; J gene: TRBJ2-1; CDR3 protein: CSVVRGGLNEQFF; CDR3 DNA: TGCAGCGTTGTTCGGGGGGGCCTCAATGAGCAGTTCTTC
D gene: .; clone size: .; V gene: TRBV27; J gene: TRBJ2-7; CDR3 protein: CASSLGQSYEQYF; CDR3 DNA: TGTGCCAGCAGTTTGGGGCAGTCATACGAGCAGTACTTC
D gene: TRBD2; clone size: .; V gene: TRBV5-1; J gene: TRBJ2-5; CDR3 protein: CASRVSGKETQYF; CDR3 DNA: TGCGCCAGCAGGGTGAGCGGGAAAGAGACCCAGTACTTC
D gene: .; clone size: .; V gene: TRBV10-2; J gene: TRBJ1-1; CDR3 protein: CASSVGRNTEAFF; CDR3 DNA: TGCGCCAGCAGTGTGGGCCGGAACACTGAAGCTTTCTTT
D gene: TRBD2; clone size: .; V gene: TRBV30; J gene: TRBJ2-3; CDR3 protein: CAWSVGRGSTDTQYF; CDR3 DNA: TGTGCCTGGAGTGTGGGGCGGGGGAGCACAGATACGCAGTATTTT
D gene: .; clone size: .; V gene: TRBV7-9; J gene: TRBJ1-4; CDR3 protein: CASSLALTRAATNEKLFF; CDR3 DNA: TGTGCCAGCAGCTTAGCCCTAACTAGGGCTGCAACTAATGAAAAACTGTTTTTT
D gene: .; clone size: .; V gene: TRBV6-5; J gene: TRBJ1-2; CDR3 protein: CASRPTRTNGYTF; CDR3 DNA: TGTGCCAGCAGACCCACCCGAACAAATGGCTACACCTTC
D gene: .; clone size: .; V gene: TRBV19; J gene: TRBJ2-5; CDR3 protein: CASSMMETQYF; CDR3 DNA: TGTGCCAGTAGTATGATGGAGACCCAGTACTTC
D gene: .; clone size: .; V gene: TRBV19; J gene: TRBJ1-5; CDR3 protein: CASSTGAGMNQPQHF; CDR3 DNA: TGTGCCAGTAGTACAGGGGCGGGAATGAATCAGCCCCAGCATTTT
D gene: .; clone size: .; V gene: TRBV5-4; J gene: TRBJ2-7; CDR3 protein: CASSSLYEQYF; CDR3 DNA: TGTGCCAGCAGCTCTCTCTACGAGCAGTACTTC
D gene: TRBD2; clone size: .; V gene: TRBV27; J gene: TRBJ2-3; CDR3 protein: CASSLWLAGERDTQYF; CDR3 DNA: TGTGCCAGCAGTTTATGGCTAGCGGGGGAAAGGGATACGCAGTATTTT
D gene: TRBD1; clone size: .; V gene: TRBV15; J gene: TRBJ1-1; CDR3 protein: CATTLQGARTEAFF; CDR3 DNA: TGTGCCACCACGTTACAGGGGGCGAGAACTGAAGCTTTCTTT
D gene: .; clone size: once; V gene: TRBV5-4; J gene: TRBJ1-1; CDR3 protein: CASRPRTSAEAFF; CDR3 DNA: TGTGCCAGCAGACCCCGGACCAGCGCTGAAGCTTTCTTT
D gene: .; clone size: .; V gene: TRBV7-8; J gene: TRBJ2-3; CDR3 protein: CASSLFGWSDTQYF; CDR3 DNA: TGTGCCAGCAGCTTATTCGGGTGGTCGGATACGCAGTATTTT
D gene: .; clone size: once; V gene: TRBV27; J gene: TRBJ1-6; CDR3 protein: CASSLESYNSPLHF; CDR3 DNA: TGTGCCAGCAGTTTAGAATCCTATAATTCACCCCTCCACTTT
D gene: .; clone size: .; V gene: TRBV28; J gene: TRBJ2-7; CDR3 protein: CASSLSGYEQYF; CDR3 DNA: TGTGCCAGCAGTTTATCGGGCTACGAGCAGTACTTC
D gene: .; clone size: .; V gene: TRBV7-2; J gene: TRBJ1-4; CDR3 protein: CASSLGTATNEKLFF; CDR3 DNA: TGTGCCAGCAGCTTAGGGACAGCAACTAATGAAAAACTGTTTTTT
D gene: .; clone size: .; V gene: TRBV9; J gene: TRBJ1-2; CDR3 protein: CASSAYGRGKDYGYTF; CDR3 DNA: TGTGCCAGCAGCGCTTACGGGAGGGGGAAGGACTATGGCTACACCTTC
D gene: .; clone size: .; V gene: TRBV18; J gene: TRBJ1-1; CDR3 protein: CASSPQDGRTEAFF; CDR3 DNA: TGTGCCAGCTCACCGCAGGACGGGCGGACTGAAGCTTTCTTT
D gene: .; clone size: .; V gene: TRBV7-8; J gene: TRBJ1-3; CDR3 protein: CASSLDAVSGNTIYF; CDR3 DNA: TGTGCCAGCAGCTTAGACGCGGTGTCTGGAAACACCATATATTTT
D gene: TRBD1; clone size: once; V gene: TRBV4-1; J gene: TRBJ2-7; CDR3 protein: CASSQGTVISYEQYF; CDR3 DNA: TGCGCCAGCAGCCAGGGGACAGTCATTTCCTACGAGCAGTACTTC
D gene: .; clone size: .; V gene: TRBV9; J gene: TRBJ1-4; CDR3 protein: CASSVTGIGEKLFF; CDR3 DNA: TGTGCCAGCAGCGTAACGGGGATAGGTGAAAAACTGTTTTTT
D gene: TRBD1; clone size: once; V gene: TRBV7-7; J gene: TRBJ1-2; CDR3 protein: CASSPTGALSGGYTF; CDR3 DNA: TGTGCTAGCAGCCCCACAGGGGCCCTTTCCGGTGGCTACACCTTC
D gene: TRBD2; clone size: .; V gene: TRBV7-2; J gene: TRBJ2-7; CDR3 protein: CASSPQAGGDEQYF; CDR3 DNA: TGTGCCAGCAGCCCCCAAGCGGGGGGGGACGAGCAGTACTTC
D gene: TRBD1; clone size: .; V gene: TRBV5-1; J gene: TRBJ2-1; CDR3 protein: CASSLAGTGSYNEQFF; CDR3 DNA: TGCGCCAGCAGCTTGGCCGGGACAGGGTCCTACAATGAGCAGTTCTTC